The subject of this entry is one T cell receptor (beta chain). This clone was observed a few times. Its antigen is not yet known. Base qualities were left out, and no much larger clone turns up one base away. CDR1 is given as SQVTM and CDR2 as ANQGSEA, both from the germline V gene. The junction shows trimming of 5 bases on V and 4 bases on J, and the gene matches do not reach 3 bases of it. There are 14 amino acids in the CDR3, from cysteine to phenylalanine inclusive. The CDR3 DNA has 42 bases and is translated from base 1. The treatment or condition label for this specimen denotes: preoperative locoregional IRX-2 cytokine immunotherapy. The samples were obtained from a phase Ib study in which preoperative, locoregional IRX-2 cytokine immunotherapy intended to prime immune responses was tested. Patients with early-stage breast cancer who were given IRX-2 before surgery served as donors. The data are from a study of preoperative IRX-2 immunotherapy in early breast cancer (dated by TCRdb to 2018 to 2020).

Preparation of the library involved the immunoSEQ multiplex PCR assay. TCRdb's version of the immuneACCESS table is confined to in-frame rearrangements and falls short of the full clone set. An unresolved V gene accounts for under half of the shortfall where checked; the remainder is of unknown origin. The sample table shows some 32,000 clones, and under 85% are seen once. Around 2.6% of the sample rests with the top ten. In this chain, TRBV29-1 is recombined with TRBJ2-2; TRBD2 fits 11 bases in the junction. This material consisted of lymph node tissue, taken from a patient treated with IRX-2 immunotherapy. This TCR derives from a human donor with breast cancer. DNA sequence: TGCAGCGTTTACGGGACTAGCGGCACCGGGGAGCTGTTTTTT. This yields the protein CSVYGTSGTGELFF.